The 4 T cell receptor beta chains given below trace back to one sample, sequenced in a study of cytomegalovirus exposure and HLA in healthy donors. With 60 Vbeta and 13 Jbeta primers, the PCR was carried out. Generated by immunoSEQ multiplex PCR, the TCRdb table keeps only in-frame clones and is missing some. Here the sample spans about 85,000 clones, about 80% being singletons. Sample: PBMCs. These receptors originate from a woman aged 45-59 years in good health and CMV-seropositive.

V is TRBV5-1 and J is TRBJ2-3; 9 bases align to TRBD1. The CDR3 length is 16 residues. V shed 4 bases and J 0 bases; nucleotides not matched to a gene: 6. CDR1 and CDR2 from the germline V gene are SGHRS and YFSETQ. Written as DNA, the CDR3 is TGCGCCAGCAGCGCGGGACAGGGCCCTAGCACAGATACGCAGTATTTT. It translates to CASSAGQGPSTDTQYF.

This clone has a single count. The gene calls are TRBV27 and TRBJ2-2; 7 bases match TRBD1. With V trimmed by 5 bases and J by 4 bases, 7 bases remained unmatched. The CDR3 is 15 amino acids. Germline V gives CDR1 MNHEY, CDR2 SMNVEV (reference sequence). CDR3 bases: TGTGCCAGCAGTGTAATCAGGGGGAGCACCGGGGAGCTGTTTTTT. This codes for CASSVIRGSTGELFF.

DNA for the CDR3: TGTGCCAGCAGCTTAAGGGGTTCGGAAAACACCATATATTTT. Translated, it gives CASSLRGSENTIYF. The rearrangement joins TRBV7-2 to TRBJ1-3; TRBD1 might be the D (5 bases). Trimming took 2 bases from V and 6 from J, leaving 11 bases between them. This CDR3 comprises 14 residues. Germline V lookup: CDR1 SGHTA, CDR2 FQGNSA.

The chain is built from TRBV6-1 and TRBJ1-5, with D maybe TRBD1 (5 bases). V gave up 0 bases and J gave up 4 bases, with 7 bases separating them. The germline V gene has CDR1 MNHNS and CDR2 SASEGT. The CDR3 contains 14 residues. The CDR3 reads CASSEAGGNQPQHF. The CDR3 bases are TGTGCCAGCAGTGAAGCTGGGGGGAATCAGCCCCAGCATTTT.